A selection of T cell receptor delta chains follows, all from one sample in a study of γδ T cells in repeated Plasmodium falciparum infection. TCRdb re-processed the multiplex PCR reads via CATT. The sample includes under 65,000 delta-chain clones, over 1.5% of them seen just once. The sequenced sample was gamma-delta T cells from blood. The origin of the receptors is a pool of human donors (malaria-infected and uninfected, not separated). The CDR3 runs from the conserved cysteine through the conserved F or W. D genes are given only for firm matches. Clone size is given as once, few, many or a size class.

many,TRDJ1,TRDV1,TRDD3,CALDNRGGIQKTDKLIF,TGTGCTCTTGACAACCGAGGAGGGATACAAAAGACCGATAAACTCATCTTT
medium-sized,TRDJ1,TRDV1,-,CALGIGPTRLPYTDKLIF,TGTGCTCTTGGGATCGGACCTACGCGCCTACCTTACACCGATAAACTCATCTTT
many,TRDJ1,TRDV3,-,CALGTWWLPNSWGRPLDPKLIF,TGTGCCTTGGGGACCTGGTGGCTTCCCAACTCTTGGGGACGTCCGCTCGATCCTAAACTCATCTTT
medium-sized,TRDJ1,TRDV1,TRDD3,CALDTGGHRHTDKLIF,TGTGCTCTTGATACTGGGGGACACAGACACACCGATAAACTCATATTT
many,TRDJ1,TRDV1,-,CAIGGRRTGQPRLTDKLIF,TGTGCTATTGGGGGCCGGAGAACTGGGCAACCTAGGCTCACCGATAAACTCATCTTT
many,TRDJ1,TRDV1,TRDD3,CALGERGWGAQNTDKLIF,TGTGCTCTTGGGGAACGGGGCTGGGGGGCGCAAAACACCGATAAACTCATCTTT
medium-sized,TRDJ3,TRDV2,TRDD3,CACDTADWGSSWDTRQMFF,TGTGCCTGTGACACCGCGGACTGGGGGAGCTCCTGGGACACCCGACAGATGTTTTTC
many,TRDJ2,TRDV1,TRDD3,CALGERGKPPRYWGATAQLFF,TGTGCTCTTGGGGAACGAGGGAAACCTCCCCGGTACTGGGGGGCGACAGCACAACTCTTCTTT
many,TRDJ1,TRDV1,-,CALEDTDKLIF,TGTGCTCTTGAGGACACCGATAAACTCATCTTT
many,TRDJ1,TRDV3,-,CAQSYLGETRPDKLIF,TGTGCCCAATCCTACTTGGGGGAAACGCGGCCCGATAAACTCATCTTT
medium-sized,TRDJ1,TRDV1,-,CALGELGFFLPRSRGRYTDKLIF,TGTGCTCTTGGGGAACTAGGATTCTTCCTGCCCAGGTCTCGGGGACGATACACCGATAAACTCATCTTT
many,TRDJ1,TRDV3,TRDD3,CAFPGTPPWIWGIRGSDKLIF,TGTGCTTTCCCAGGAACCCCCCCGTGGATCTGGGGGATACGGGGATCCGATAAACTCATCTTT
many,TRDJ1,TRDV1,-,CALGEWGSDPVYTDKLTF,TGTGCTCTTGGGGAATGGGGATCGGATCCAGTGTACACCGATAAACTCACCTTT
many,TRDJ1,TRDV1,TRDD3,CALGEVPKLWWGILSTDKLIF,TGTGCTCTTGGGGAGGTACCAAAACTCTGGTGGGGGATACTGAGCACCGATAAACTCATCTTT
many,TRDJ2,TRDV1,TRDD3,CALKTGGDTLTAQLFF,TGTGCTCTCAAGACGGGTGGGGATACGTTGACAGCACAACTCTTCTTT
many,TRDJ1,TRDV1,TRDD2,CALGEPAFLHHREGLNTDKLIF,TGTGCTCTTGGGGAACCCGCCTTCCTACATCATCGGGAGGGCTTAAACACCGATAAACTCATCTTT
medium-sized,TRDJ1,TRDV3,-,CALPSPSYWGIPRGTDKLIF,TGTGCCTTACCTTCGCCTTCCTACTGGGGGATTCCTCGTGGCACCGATAAACTCATCTTT